Each of the 13 T cell receptor beta chains below was sequenced from the same sample in a study of cytomegalovirus exposure and HLA in healthy donors. A multiplex PCR was run with 60 Vbeta primers and 13 Jbeta primers. The method was immunoSEQ multiplex PCR; TCRdb's version includes in-frame clones alone and lacks a portion of them. In the table there are fewer than 350,000 clones, approximately 90% of which are singletons. Sequencing was carried out using PBMCs. All receptors derive from a woman in her late teens or twenties in good health and CMV-seronegative.

This clone was recorded once. The genes are TRBV30 and TRBJ1-5; 7 bases line up with TRBD1. CDR1 and CDR2 (germline): GTSNPN, SVGIG (reference sequence). The V and J ends lost 3 bases and 3 bases, in that order; junction bases with no gene match: 8. CDR3 length equals 15 residues. The CDR3 DNA follows: TGTGCCTGGAGCGGGGGGGACAGAGTCAATCAGCCCCAGCATTTT. Protein product: CAWSGGDRVNQPQHF.

The chain joins TRBV5-1 to TRBJ2-5; the D is unclear. V was clipped by 3 bases and J by 1 base, with 13 bases between them. The length of the CDR3 is 15 residues. Looked up from germline, CDR1 is SGHRS and CDR2 is YFSETQ. CDR3 bases: TGCGCCAGCAGCTATTTTGGGCAGGTCCAAGAGACCCAGTACTTC. It is translated as CASSYFGQVQETQYF.

The gene calls are TRBV7-8 and TRBJ2-1, with 9 nucleotides matching TRBD2. J lost 7 bases, V lost 5 bases, and 12 bases had no gene match. This CDR3 is built from 16 residues. The germline gives CDR1 SGHVS, CDR2 FQNEAQ. CDR3 in amino acids: CASSAFAGLASNEQFF. CDR3 sequence (DNA): TGTGCCAGCAGCGCCTTCGCCGGACTAGCGAGTAATGAGCAGTTCTTC.

This clone was seen a single time. This chain joins TRBV6-1 and TRBJ2-7, with 9 bases fitting TRBD2. The trim removed 11 bases at V and 4 bases at J, leaving 12 bases unmatched. Germline V lookup: CDR1 MNHNS, CDR2 SASEGT. This CDR3 is 14 amino acids long. CDR3 amino acids: CAGSLERGEYEQYF. DNA of the CDR3: TGTGCCGGTTCGTTGGAGCGGGGGGAGTACGAGCAGTACTTC.

The V and J genes are TRBV11-2 and TRBJ1-1; 9 bases line up with TRBD1. CDR1 and CDR2 from the germline V gene are SGHAT and FQNNGV. Unmatched junction bases numbered 14, after V lost 5 bases and J lost 1 base. The CDR3 is made up of 18 amino acids. The DNA of the CDR3 is TGTGCCAGCAGCCCCCAAAGCTGGGACAGGGAGAAGAACACTGAAGCTTTCTTT. The encoded protein is CASSPQSWDREKNTEAFF.

This chain links TRBV9 with TRBJ2-7, with D perhaps matching TRBD2 (5 bases). V gave up 3 bases and J gave up 1 base, with 5 bases separating them. Germline CDR1 and CDR2: SGDLS and YYNGEE. The CDR3 is 12 residues long. The CDR3 reads CASSGRSYEQYF. In DNA form, the CDR3 reads TGTGCCAGCAGCGGGAGGTCCTACGAGCAGTACTTC.

This chain links TRBV28 with TRBJ2-3, with TRBD2 as a possible D gene (6 bases). Germline V gene data show CDR1 as MDHEN and CDR2 as SYDVKM. The CDR3 runs 14 residues. The V gene lost 4 bases and the J gene lost 5 bases, with 13 bases spanning the gap. CDR3 in DNA: TGTGCCAGCAGTTCGGCGGGGCGTGGAGATACGCAGTATTTT. This encodes CASSSAGRGDTQYF.

V usage is TRBV2 and J usage is TRBJ1-5; D uncertain. V was clipped by 4 bases and J by 1 base, with 8 bases between them. Germline-derived CDR1 and CDR2 are SNHLY and FYNNEI. This CDR3 comprises 14 residues. The CDR3 protein is CASSVFLSNQPQHF. The CDR3 DNA reads TGTGCCAGCAGTGTATTCTTGAGCAATCAGCCCCAGCATTTT.

About this clone: Other DNA sequences in this specimen translate into the identical CDR3. The chain is built from TRBV9 and TRBJ1-1, with 8 bases matching TRBD1. There are 13 residues in the CDR3. The germline V gene encodes CDR1 SGDLS and CDR2 YYNGEE. V shed 4 bases, J shed 12 bases, and the junction held 11 bases outside the gene matches. CDR3: CASSKLDRVETFF. The CDR3, as DNA: TGTGCCAGCAGCAAATTGGACAGGGTTGAGACTTTCTTT.

This clone was seen a single time. The CDR3 protein is CASSGPGGRETQYF. The CDR3 DNA reads TGTGCCAGCAGTGGTCCGGGGGGTAGAGAGACCCAGTACTTC. The chain links TRBV2 to TRBJ2-5, with TRBD2 matching 7 bases. V lost 4 bases and J lost 4; bases outside the gene matches: 6. CDR3 length equals 14 residues. The germline gives CDR1 SNHLY, CDR2 FYNNEI.

The rearrangement joins TRBV27 to TRBJ2-3; 7 bases agree with TRBD2. Germline assignment: CDR1 MNHEY and CDR2 SMNVEV (reference sequence). V shed 6 bases, J shed 1 base, and the junction held 7 bases outside the gene matches. The CDR3 runs 15 residues. CDR3 in DNA: TGTGCCAGCAGGGGGGGGGAGAGCCGCACAGATACGCAGTATTTT. Encoded protein: CASRGGESRTDTQYF.

In this sample, this clone turned up once. The V and J genes are TRBV7-3 and TRBJ2-3; 12 nucleotides match TRBD2. The V gene end was trimmed by 5 bases and the J gene end by 6 bases; junction bases not matched to a gene: 9. In germline, CDR1 is SGHTA, CDR2 FQGTGA. The CDR3 covers 16 residues. The CDR3 is CASSPGLAGPQDTQYF. CDR3 bases: TGTGCCAGCAGCCCAGGACTAGCGGGGCCTCAGGATACGCAGTATTTT.

This sequence joins TRBV7-3 and TRBJ2-5; D gene uncertain. The ends were cut back, 1 base at V and 1 base at J, with 4 bases in the middle. Germline CDR1 is SGHTA and CDR2 is FQGTGA. CDR3 length: 13 residues. CDR3 loop: CASSLIRQETQYF. The CDR3 DNA follows: TGTGCCAGCAGCTTAATCCGCCAAGAGACCCAGTACTTC.